This passage covers 28 T cell receptor beta chains from one sample sequenced in a study of human T cells and chemical hapten exposure. Time point: patch test 1, 2 weeks after DPC sensitization. Treatment defined: therapeutic diphenylcyclopropenone sensitization with weekly scalp DPC. TCRdb processed the RACE reads anew with MiXCR; each CDR3 protein has one entry. The sample includes approximately 79,000 distinct CDR3 sequences, under 13% of them seen just once. This sample comprised whole blood, obtained in connection with sensitization to the hapten diphenylcyclopropenone (DPC). The source of these receptors is a woman in her forties or fifties with alopecia areata. Some clones in this sample may be carry-over from other donors' samples.

The chain carries TRBV12-3 or TRBV12-4 and TRBJ1-6; D remains unclear. V was clipped by 5 bases and J by 5 bases, with 13 bases between them. The CDR3 extends over 15 amino acids. The CDR3 protein is CASSPREGHNSPLHF. The CDR3 nucleotides are TGTGCCAGCAGTCCCCGGGAAGGCCATAATTCACCCCTCCACTTT.

This clonotype was counted a few times. The J gene is TRBJ1-2, the V gene TRBV7-8; D gene unclear. The CDR3 runs 14 residues. V was trimmed by 5 bases and J by 2 bases, leaving 12 bases between them. Germline values: CDR1 SGHVS, CDR2 FQNEAQ. The CDR3 DNA reads as TGTGCCAGCAGCCCGAAAGGACTGAACTATGGCTACACCTTC. It specifies CASSPKGLNYGYTF. Filled out from reference TRBV7-8 and TRBJ1-2, the complete variable domain reads GAGVSQSPRYKVAKRGQDVALRCDPISGHVSLFWYQQALGQGPEFLTYFQNEAQLDKSGLPSDRFFAERPEGSVSTLKIQRTQQEDSAVYLCASSPKGLNYGYTFGSGTRLTVV.

In its sample, this clonotype was seen many times. The gene calls are TRBV5-1 and TRBJ2-1; 9 bases are shared with TRBD2. J gave up 0 bases and V 3 bases, and 4 bases lay outside the gene matches. CDR3 size: 16 residues. Germline V gives CDR1 SGHRS, CDR2 YFSETQ. Here the CDR3 DNA reads TGCGCCAGCAGCTCCGGACTAGCGAGCTCCTACAATGAGCAGTTCTTC. Translating it yields CASSSGLASSYNEQFF.

CDR3 loop: CASSTLLGGELFF. The DNA of the CDR3 is TGTGCCAGCTCTACCCTGCTGGGCGGGGAGCTGTTTTTT. The chain is built from TRBV7-3 and TRBJ2-2; D ambiguous. The CDR3 is 13 residues long. The germline V gene has CDR1 SGHTA and CDR2 FQGTGA. Trimming pared 8 bases from V and 7 bases from J, leaving 14 bases between.

The chain employs TRBV5-1 and TRBJ2-2; TRBD1 is a possible D gene (5 bases). This CDR3 has 14 amino acids. Germline values: CDR1 SGHRS, CDR2 YFSETQ. Trimming shortened V by 5 bases and J by 4 bases, and 12 bases separated the two germline ends. The CDR3 sequence is CASSPDRGTGELFF. CDR3 nucleotide sequence: TGCGCCAGCAGTCCCGACAGAGGCACCGGGGAGCTGTTTTTT.

Comments on this clonotype: Just one base apart from a much larger clone, this may be a read error. CDR3 DNA: TGCACCAGCAGCTTGCTAGGGAGCAATCAGCCCCAGCATTTT. This gives the protein CTSSLLGSNQPQHF. This sequence joins TRBV5-1 and TRBJ1-5; D is unclear. This CDR3 has 14 residues. Looked up from germline, CDR1 is SGHRS and CDR2 is YFSETQ.

This clonotype occurred many times. The chain recombines TRBV11-2 with TRBJ2-5; D is uncertain. Germline V lookup: CDR1 SGHAT, CDR2 FQNNGV. The CDR3 contains 14 residues. V gave up 2 bases and J gave up 7 bases, with 14 bases separating them. The CDR3 spells CASSLWESVRTQYF. The CDR3 DNA reads TGTGCCAGCAGCTTATGGGAATCCGTACGGACCCAGTACTTC. The variable domain in full, completed from reference TRBV11-2 and TRBJ2-5, reads EAGVAQSPRYKIIEKRQSVAFWCNPISGHATLYWYQQILGQGPKLLIQFQNNGVVDDSQLPKDRFSAERLKGVDSTLKIQPAKLEDSAVYLCASSLWESVRTQYFGPGTRLLVL.

This clonotype was detected only a few times. This rearrangement joins TRBV6-2 or TRBV6-3 to TRBJ2-2, with a tentative D call TRBD1 (6 bases). CDR3 length: 13 residues. Per the germline V gene, CDR1 is MNHEY and CDR2 is SVGEGT. Between the trimmed V and J ends, which lost 6 bases and 6 bases, there was a span of 11 bases. The CDR3 nucleotides read TGTGCCAGCAGGCCAACAGGGCCCGGGGAGCTGTTTTTT. This encodes CASRPTGPGELFF.

This clonotype was observed a few times. The V gene is TRBV6-2 or TRBV6-3, the J gene TRBJ2-6, with D unresolved. CDR3 length equals 13 residues. CDR1 is MNHEY, CDR2 SVGEGT, per germline. V was shortened by 0 bases and J by 4 bases, with 1 base between the two germline ends. The CDR3 sequence: CASSYSGANVLTF. The CDR3 DNA sequence: TGTGCCAGCAGTTACTCAGGGGCCAACGTCCTGACTTTC.

CDR3 region: CASSVEPLSYGYTF. In nucleotides, the CDR3 is TGTGCCAGCAGCGTAGAACCGCTCAGCTATGGCTACACCTTC. The chain links TRBV9 to TRBJ1-2; D is uncertain. V gave up 0 bases and J gave up 4 bases, with 10 bases separating them. The CDR3 is 14 residues long. Germline CDR1 is SGDLS and CDR2 is YYNGEE.

The chain links TRBV13 to TRBJ2-1; the match to TRBD1 covers 7 bases. The germline CDR1 and CDR2 sequences are PRHDT and FYEKMQ (reference sequence). This CDR3 is built from 15 residues. The V and J ends lost 1 base and 6 bases, in that order; junction bases with no gene match: 6. In DNA, the CDR3 is TGTGCCAGCAGCTTAGCTCGACAGGGTATCAATGAGCAGTTCTTC. As protein: CASSLARQGINEQFF.

At least ten counts were recorded for this clonotype. The rearrangement uses TRBV6-2 or TRBV6-3 and TRBJ1-1; no clear D. Germline V CDR1 and CDR2: MNHEY, SVGEGT. V dropped 2 bases and J dropped 2 bases, with 6 bases sitting between them. CDR3 length: 13 residues. This CDR3 is CASSYGGNTEAFF. As DNA, the CDR3 is TGTGCCAGCAGTTACGGCGGTAACACTGAAGCTTTCTTT.

This rearrangement joins TRBV6-5 to TRBJ2-2; TRBD2 might be the D (6 bases). Germline CDR1 MNHEY, CDR2 SVGAGI. This CDR3 has 16 amino acids. The germline V and J ends were trimmed by 0 bases and 6 bases, with 14 bases remaining between them. As DNA, the CDR3 is TGTGCCAGCAGTTACTCGATAGATAGGGAGGCCGGGGAGCTGTTTTTT. It translates to CASSYSIDREAGELFF.

This chain connects TRBV6-2 or TRBV6-3 to TRBJ1-1; D is undetermined. The CDR3 consists of 16 residues. Germline CDR1 MNHEY, CDR2 SVGEGT. V dropped 6 bases and J dropped 0 bases, with 17 bases sitting between them. The CDR3 DNA sequence: TGTGCCAGCAGGAACACGTGGGTGGGCCTGAACACTGAAGCTTTCTTT. Translation: CASRNTWVGLNTEAFF.

A few counts support this clonotype. This chain connects TRBV20-1 to TRBJ2-7; tentatively, D is TRBD1 (6 bases). The CDR3 runs 14 residues. Germline CDR1 and CDR2: DFQATT and SNEGSKA (reference sequence). The ends were cut back, 3 bases at V and 3 bases at J, with 15 bases in the middle. This chain's CDR3 is CSARKDGQSYEQYF. In DNA, the CDR3 is TGCAGTGCTAGGAAGGACGGACAGAGCTACGAGCAGTACTTC.

This clonotype was found a few times. CDR3 in amino acids: CASSPIKQGNTEAFF. In DNA form, the CDR3 reads TGTGCCAGCTCACCTATTAAACAGGGGAACACTGAAGCTTTCTTT. The V call is TRBV18, the J call TRBJ1-1; a weak D match, TRBD1 (6 bases). Germline assignment: CDR1 KGHSH and CDR2 LQKENI. V dropped 3 bases and J dropped 1 base, with 12 bases sitting between them. The length of the CDR3 is 15 residues.

This chain connects TRBV7-2 to TRBJ2-1; 14 nucleotides match TRBD2. CDR1 and CDR2 (germline): SGHTA, FQGNSA. J lost 8 bases, V lost 5 bases, and 8 bases had no gene match. The CDR3 runs to 16 residues. CDR3 in DNA: TGTGCCAGCAGCAGGGGACTAGCGGGAGTTGCATATGAGCAGTTCTTC. It specifies CASSRGLAGVAYEQFF.

This clonotype was recorded a few times. The V and J genes are TRBV7-2 and TRBJ1-2; TRBD1 aligns across 7 bases. The V gene end was trimmed by 5 bases and the J gene end by 6 bases; junction bases not matched to a gene: 15. CDR3 length equals 16 residues. Germline V gives CDR1 SGHTA, CDR2 FQGNSA. CDR3 protein: CASSLRGRGQGDGYTF. The CDR3 DNA sequence: TGTGCCAGCAGCCTACGCGGGAGGGGGCAGGGCGATGGCTACACCTTC.

This sequence joins TRBV7-9 and TRBJ1-4, with 8 nucleotides matching TRBD1. The CDR3 length is 15 residues. V was clipped by 0 bases and J by 8 bases; unmatched bases: 5. Germline loops: CDR1 SEHNR, CDR2 FQNEAQ (reference sequence). The CDR3 spells CASSLADRAGEKLFF. The CDR3 DNA reads TGTGCCAGCAGCTTAGCGGACAGGGCGGGAGAAAAACTGTTTTTT.

This chain joins TRBV13 and TRBJ2-3; D is uncertain. The germline V gene encodes CDR1 PRHDT and CDR2 FYEKMQ (reference sequence). This CDR3 has 14 residues. Trimming stripped 5 bases from V and 3 bases from J, with 12 bases between. This CDR3 is CASSPPVGTDTQYF. CDR3 DNA sequence: TGTGCCAGCAGCCCTCCCGTCGGGACAGATACGCAGTATTTT.

There are many counts of this clonotype. J is TRBJ2-5 and V is TRBV7-2; the D is unclear. V lost 1 base to trimming and J lost 2 bases, with 8 bases between them. From germline, CDR1 is SGHTA and CDR2 FQGNSA. This CDR3 region has 14 residues. For the CDR3, the DNA is TGTGCCAGCAGCTTAGTTCTTAGGCAAGAGACCCAGTACTTC. Protein: CASSLVLRQETQYF.

This clonotype was seen a few times. This chain connects TRBV6-6 to TRBJ1-5; a possible D gene is TRBD1 (6 bases). This CDR3 comprises 14 residues. From germline, CDR1 is MNHNY and CDR2 SVGAGI (reference sequence). Trimming pared 9 bases from V and 5 bases from J, leaving 17 bases between. This CDR3 reads CASWGQGRDQPQHF. CDR3 nucleotides: TGTGCCAGTTGGGGCCAGGGGAGAGATCAGCCCCAGCATTTT.

This clonotype occurred many times. The chain joins TRBV3-1 to TRBJ1-1; 10 bases agree with TRBD1. The CDR3 has 14 amino acids. The ends lost 5 bases at V and 4 bases at J; junction bases unmatched: 4. Germline CDR1 reads LGHDT; CDR2 reads YNNKEL (reference sequence). CDR3 sequence (DNA): TGTGCCAGCAGCTCGACAGGGGGCATCACTGAAGCTTTCTTT. Translation: CASSSTGGITEAFF.

The V gene is TRBV12-3 or TRBV12-4, the J gene TRBJ2-4; D remains unclear. The CDR3 sequence is 12 residues long. The V gene lost 5 bases and the J gene lost 7 bases, with 9 bases spanning the gap. The CDR3 nucleotides are TGTGCCAGCAGTCCCTACATGAACATTCAGTACTTC. Protein product: CASSPYMNIQYF.

This clonotype occurred many times. The rearrangement links TRBV19 to TRBJ2-6, with 7 positions matching TRBD1. After removal of 1 base from V and 0 bases from J, the junction contained 3 bases not matched to a gene. CDR1 and CDR2 from the germline V gene are LNHDA and SQIVND (reference sequence). This CDR3 has 17 amino acids. The CDR3: CASSIVDRTSGANVLTF. The CDR3 DNA reads TGTGCCAGTAGTATAGTGGACAGGACCTCTGGGGCCAACGTCCTGACTTTC.

This clonotype has ten or more counts. The V gene is TRBV19, the J gene TRBJ2-3; 7 bases are shared with TRBD2. Germline lookup yields CDR1 LNHDA and CDR2 SQIVND (reference sequence). CDR3 length: 15 residues. V dropped 3 bases and J dropped 1; count of bases not matched to a gene: 4. The CDR3 loop reads CASSMGGSRTDTQYF. In DNA form, the CDR3 reads TGTGCCAGTAGTATGGGCGGGAGCCGCACAGATACGCAGTATTTT.

A word on this clonotype: At one of its ends the junction is not consistent with the germline gene, which may arise from a read error. The chain combines TRBV20-1 with TRBJ2-3; 10 bases are a match to TRBD2. Germline lookup yields CDR1 DFQATT and CDR2 SNEGSKA (reference sequence). The CDR3 length is 15 residues. The CDR3, as DNA: TGCAGTGCTAGACGGGCTAGCGGGAGTGCAGATTCGCAGTATTTT. This translates into CSARRASGSADSQYF.

This clonotype has only a few counts. This chain joins TRBV6-1 and TRBJ1-4, with TRBD1 matching over 7 bases. The germline V gene has CDR1 MNHNS and CDR2 SASEGT. V trimming: 8 bases; J trimming: 6 bases; junction bases outside the gene matches: 9. The CDR3 extends over 14 amino acids. The CDR3 loop is CASLAQGPYEKLFF. The CDR3 coding sequence is TGTGCCAGCCTGGCACAGGGGCCTTATGAAAAACTGTTTTTT.